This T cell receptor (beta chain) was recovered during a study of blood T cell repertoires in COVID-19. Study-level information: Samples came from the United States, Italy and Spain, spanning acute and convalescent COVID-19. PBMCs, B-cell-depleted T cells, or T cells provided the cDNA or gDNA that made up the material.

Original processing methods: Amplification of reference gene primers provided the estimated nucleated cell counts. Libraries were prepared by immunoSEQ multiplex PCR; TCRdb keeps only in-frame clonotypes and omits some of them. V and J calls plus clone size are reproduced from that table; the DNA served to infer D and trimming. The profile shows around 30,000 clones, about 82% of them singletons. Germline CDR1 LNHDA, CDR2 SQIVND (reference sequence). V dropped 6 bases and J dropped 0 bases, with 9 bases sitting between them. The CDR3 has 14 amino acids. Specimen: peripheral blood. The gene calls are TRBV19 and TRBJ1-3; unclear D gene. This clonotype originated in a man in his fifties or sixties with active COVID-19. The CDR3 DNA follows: TGTGCCAGTAGCAAACCAGGCTCTGGAAACACCATATATTTT. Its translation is CASSKPGSGNTIYF.